This TCR beta chain is drawn from a study of OX40 agonist ivuxolimab in advanced cancers. The table came from immunoSEQ multiplex PCR; TCRdb's copy has only in-frame clones and leaves some out. Of approximately 35,000 clones listed, roughly 89% are singletons. This CDR3 comprises 14 residues. Germline lookup yields CDR1 SEHNR and CDR2 FQNEAQ (reference sequence). V lost 4 bases to trimming and J lost 3 bases; unmatched junction nucleotides: 6. The sequence derives from an adult with an advanced solid tumor such as melanoma, head and neck, liver or kidney cancer. Sequencing used CD4+ or CD8+ T cells sorted from blood, obtained in a trial of the OX40 agonist ivuxolimab. The chain links TRBV7-9 to TRBJ2-7, with 7 bases lining up with TRBD1. The CDR3 DNA is TGTGCCAGCAGCTCCAACAGGGGTCTCTACGAGCAGTACTTC. This sequence encodes CASSSNRGLYEQYF.